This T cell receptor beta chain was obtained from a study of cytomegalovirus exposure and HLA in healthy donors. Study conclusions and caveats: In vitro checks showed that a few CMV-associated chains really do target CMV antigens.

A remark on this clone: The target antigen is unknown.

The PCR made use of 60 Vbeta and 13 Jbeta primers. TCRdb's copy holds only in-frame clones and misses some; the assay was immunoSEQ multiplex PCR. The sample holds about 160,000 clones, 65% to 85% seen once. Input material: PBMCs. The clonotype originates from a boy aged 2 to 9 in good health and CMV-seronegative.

The CDR3 here is CASSERRLDEQFF. The DNA of the CDR3 is TGTGCCAGCAGTGAAAGGCGGTTGGATGAGCAGTTCTTC. V gene TRBV25-1 combines with J gene TRBJ2-1; no clear D gene. Trimming removed 2 bases from V and 8 bases from J, with 10 bases in between. Germline CDR1 reads MGHDK; CDR2 reads SYGVNS. This CDR3 contains 13 residues.